This record concerns one T cell receptor (beta chain) sequence. These data belong to a study of cytomegalovirus exposure and HLA in healthy donors. The V segment lost 4 bases and the J segment 3 bases; nucleotides outside the gene matches: 4. Germline lookup yields CDR1 MNHEY and CDR2 SMNVEV (reference sequence). CDR3 length equals 14 residues. The PCR used 60 Vbeta and 13 Jbeta primers. Produced via immunoSEQ multiplex PCR; TCRdb's table is partial and in-frame only. The sample records 95,000 to 150,000 clones, 80% to 85% being singletons. The sample taken for sequencing was PBMCs. The chain carries TRBV27 and TRBJ1-1, with 8 bases fitting TRBD1. The sequence was obtained from a man aged 25-45 years in good health and CMV-seronegative. In DNA, the CDR3 is TGTGCCAGCAGTTCAGGACAGGGTTACACTGAAGCTTTCTTT. Its protein product is CASSSGQGYTEAFF.